A single T cell receptor (beta chain) is shown here with its context. Other DNA sequences in this sample translate to the same CDR3. Measured with immunoSEQ multiplex PCR; TCRdb has only the in-frame clones, and not every one. This repertoire shows 120,000 to 150,000 clones, about 89% found once; its top ten account for over 6%. The data are from a study of control samples from healthy donors and cancer patients. The CDR3 spans 12 residues. Trimming took off 0 bases at V and 3 bases at J, with 4 bases between the two ends. Germline CDR1 and CDR2: SGHRS and YFSETQ. The TCR comes from a man between 18 and 35 years old in good health. The rearrangement uses TRBV5-1 and TRBJ2-7; D unresolved. Input material: blood. The CDR3 DNA follows: TGCGCCAGCAGCTTGGAGGGCTACGAGCAGTACTTC. Protein product: CASSLEGYEQYF.